This T cell receptor beta chain was captured in a study of T cells in Graves' hyperthyroidism and ophthalmopathy. Overall study findings and caveats: A 13 V-J model separated ophthalmopathy from stable hyperthyroidism.

Stable Graves' hyperthyroidism denoted no ophthalmopathy progression over 18 months. Disease duration under 2 months; hyperthyroidism patients were aged 18 to 65. TCR beta CDR3 regions were amplified from RNA transcripts. The primer set for the first-round RT-PCR of the TCR CDR3 was HTBI. One entry per CDR3 protein, called by TCRdb with MiXCR from the multiplex PCR reads. The data show 800,000 or so distinct CDR3 sequences, about 38% seen once. With respect to this clonotype: Its matching antigen is unknown.

The CDR3 has 14 amino acids. The V gene's germline CDR1 is ENHRY and CDR2 SYGVKD. V lost 10 bases and J lost 1, with 16 bases in between. Sample: blood. This receptor was obtained from a man aged 18 to 30 with Graves' hyperthyroidism. The chain employs TRBV10-3 and TRBJ1-1; D is perhaps TRBD1 (5 bases). The CDR3 reads CASSQQEWNTEAFF. CDR3 DNA: TGTGCCAGCAGCCAACAGGAGTGGAACACTGAAGCTTTCTTT.